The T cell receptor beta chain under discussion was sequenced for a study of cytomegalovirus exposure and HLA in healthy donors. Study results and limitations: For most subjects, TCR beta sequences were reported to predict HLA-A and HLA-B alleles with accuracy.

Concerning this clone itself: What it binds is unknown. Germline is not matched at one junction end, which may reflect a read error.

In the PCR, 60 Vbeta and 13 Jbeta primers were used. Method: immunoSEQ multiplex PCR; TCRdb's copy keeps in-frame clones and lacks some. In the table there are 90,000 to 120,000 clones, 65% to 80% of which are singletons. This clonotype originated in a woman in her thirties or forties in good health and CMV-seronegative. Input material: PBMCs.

The CDR3 loop reads CASSQDRGNQPQHF. The CDR3 nucleotides are TGCGCCAGCAGCCAAGATCGGGGAAATCAGCCCCAGCATTTT. The J gene is TRBJ1-5, the V gene TRBV5-4; D not certain. This CDR3 has 14 residues. Germline values: CDR1 SGHNT, CDR2 YYREEE (reference sequence). The entire variable domain, with the rest obtained from reference TRBV5-4 and TRBJ1-5, is as follows: ETGVTQSPTHLIKTRGQQVTLRCSSQSGHNTVSWYQQALGQGPQFIFQYYREEENGRGNFPPRFSGLQFPNYSSELNVNALELDDSALYLCASSQDRGNQPQHFGDGTRLSIL.